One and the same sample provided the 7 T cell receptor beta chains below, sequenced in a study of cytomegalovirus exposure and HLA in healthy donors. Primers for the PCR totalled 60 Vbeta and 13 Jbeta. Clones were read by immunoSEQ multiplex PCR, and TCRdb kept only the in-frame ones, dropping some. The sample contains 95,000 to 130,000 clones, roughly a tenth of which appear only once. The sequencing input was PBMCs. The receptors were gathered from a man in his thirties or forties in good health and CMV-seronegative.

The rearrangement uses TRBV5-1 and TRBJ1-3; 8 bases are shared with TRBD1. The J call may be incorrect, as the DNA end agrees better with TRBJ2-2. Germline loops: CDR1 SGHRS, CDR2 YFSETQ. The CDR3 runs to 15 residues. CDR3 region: CASSLATGVIGELFF. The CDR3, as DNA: TGCGCCAGCAGCTTGGCGACAGGGGTGATCGGGGAGCTGTTTTTT.

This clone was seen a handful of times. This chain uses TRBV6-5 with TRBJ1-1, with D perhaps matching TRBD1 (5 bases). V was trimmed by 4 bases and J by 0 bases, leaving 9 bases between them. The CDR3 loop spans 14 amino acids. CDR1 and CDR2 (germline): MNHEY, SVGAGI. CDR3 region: CASSSGGMNTEAFF. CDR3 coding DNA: TGTGCCAGCAGTTCCGGGGGAATGAACACTGAAGCTTTCTTT.

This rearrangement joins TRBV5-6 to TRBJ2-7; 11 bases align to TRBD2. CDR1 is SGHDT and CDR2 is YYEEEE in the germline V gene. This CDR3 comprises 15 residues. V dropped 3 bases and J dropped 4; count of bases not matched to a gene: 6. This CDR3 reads CASSSLAGGQYEQYF. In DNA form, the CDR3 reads TGTGCCAGCAGCTCGCTAGCGGGGGGCCAGTACGAGCAGTACTTC.

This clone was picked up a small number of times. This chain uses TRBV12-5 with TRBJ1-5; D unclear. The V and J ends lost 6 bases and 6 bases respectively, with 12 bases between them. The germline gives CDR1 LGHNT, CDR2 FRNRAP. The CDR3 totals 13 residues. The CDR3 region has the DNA TGTGCTAGTGGGAAAGGCGCGGGTCAGCCCCAGCATTTT. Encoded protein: CASGKGAGQPQHF. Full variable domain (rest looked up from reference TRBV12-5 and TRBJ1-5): DARVTQTPRHKVTEMGQEVTMRCQPILGHNTVFWYRQTMMQGLELLAYFRNRAPLDDSGMPKDRFSAEMPDATLATLKIQPSEPRDSAVYFCASGKGAGQPQHFGDGTRLSIL.

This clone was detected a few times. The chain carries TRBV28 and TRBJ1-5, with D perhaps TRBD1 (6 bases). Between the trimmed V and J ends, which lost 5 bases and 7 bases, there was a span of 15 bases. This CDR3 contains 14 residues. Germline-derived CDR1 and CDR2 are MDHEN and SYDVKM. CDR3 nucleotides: TGTGCCAGCAGTACTCCGGGGGGCAGGCAGCCCCAGCATTTT. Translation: CASSTPGGRQPQHF.

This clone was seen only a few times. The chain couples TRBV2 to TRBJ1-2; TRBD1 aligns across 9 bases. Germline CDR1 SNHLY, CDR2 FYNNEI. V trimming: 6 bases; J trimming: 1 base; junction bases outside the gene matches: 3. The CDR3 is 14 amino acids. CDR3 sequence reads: CASRGTGFNYGYTF. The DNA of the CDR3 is TGTGCCAGCAGGGGGACAGGGTTTAACTATGGCTACACCTTC.

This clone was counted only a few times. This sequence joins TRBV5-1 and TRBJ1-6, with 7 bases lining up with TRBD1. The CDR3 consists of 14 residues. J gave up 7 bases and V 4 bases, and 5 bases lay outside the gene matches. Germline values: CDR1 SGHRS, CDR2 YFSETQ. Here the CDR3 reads CASSRDSENSPLHF. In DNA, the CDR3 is TGCGCCAGCAGCAGGGACAGCGAGAATTCACCCCTCCACTTT.